This TCR beta chain was sequenced in a study of CD8+CD57+ T cells in acquired aplastic anemia (dated by TCRdb to the late 2010s). For the study in its entirety: DNA extracted from sorted CD4+ and CD8+ cells had a mean of approximately 3 ug, with a range of roughly 0.19 to 27.4 ug. Healthy donor samples averaged around 10 million reads for CD4+ and about 12 million for CD8+ cells.

Genomic DNA was used as template for profiling of TCR beta VDJ combinations and CDR3 sequences. TCR repertoire sequencing was run on an Illumina HiSeq 2000. Concerning the study's data processing: Repertoire assessment relied on Simpson's diversity index, CDR3 size and DJ length profiles, and TRBV/TRBJ rearrangement plots. Whichever DNA sequence was most abundant in the deep sequencing data was defined as the immunodominant clone. CDR3 amino acid sequences were checked for sharing across subjects and were also compared against the VDJdb database and published repertoires. TCRdb ran its own pipeline on the public reads, namely fastp trimming at Q25 and MiXCR clone calling, and kept in-frame beta chains. Each entry is one CDR3 protein sequence, shown with its most common DNA and genes. Clone size and V and J calls follow TCRdb, not the original study. The table for this sample lists 80,000 or so distinct CDR3 sequences; over 35% of them were counted only once. The top ten clones comprise about 66% of the sample.

The study deep-sequenced TCR repertoires of sorted CD4+ and CD8+ blood T cells from severe aplastic anemia patients and healthy subjects. Ficoll-Paque density gradient centrifugation was used to isolate peripheral blood mononuclear cells. Before DNA was extracted, CD4+ and CD8+ T cells were sorted using either FACS or magnetic beads. The germline V and J ends show losses of 4 bases and 5 bases respectively, and no gene match explains 11 bases of the junction. There are 16 amino acids in the CDR3, from cysteine to phenylalanine inclusive. The CDR3 DNA has 48 bases and is translated from base 1. The germline V gene provides CDR1 MGHDK and CDR2 SYGVNS. On this clonotype itself: The clone's antigen remains unknown. No base-level quality is on record; no much larger clone is a single base apart.

The investigation overall reported the following: No significant difference in CD8+ Simpson's diversity was found between patients and healthy controls (P=0.060). Around 31 CD8+ CDR3 sequences were shared between patients and controls but appeared highly expressed in patients and within their immunodominant clones.

The chain is made from TRBV25-1 and TRBJ2-3; 8 central nucleotides agree with TRBD2. Sequences were obtained from sorted CD4+, CD8+, or CD8+CD57+ T cells (not recorded which) from PBMCs. The clonotype comes from a human donor in good health, serving as a control. The CDR3 region has the sequence CASSALAGAGQDTQYF. The sequenced DNA: TGTGCCAGCAGTGCCCTAGCGGGCGCGGGTCAAGATACGCAGTATTTT.